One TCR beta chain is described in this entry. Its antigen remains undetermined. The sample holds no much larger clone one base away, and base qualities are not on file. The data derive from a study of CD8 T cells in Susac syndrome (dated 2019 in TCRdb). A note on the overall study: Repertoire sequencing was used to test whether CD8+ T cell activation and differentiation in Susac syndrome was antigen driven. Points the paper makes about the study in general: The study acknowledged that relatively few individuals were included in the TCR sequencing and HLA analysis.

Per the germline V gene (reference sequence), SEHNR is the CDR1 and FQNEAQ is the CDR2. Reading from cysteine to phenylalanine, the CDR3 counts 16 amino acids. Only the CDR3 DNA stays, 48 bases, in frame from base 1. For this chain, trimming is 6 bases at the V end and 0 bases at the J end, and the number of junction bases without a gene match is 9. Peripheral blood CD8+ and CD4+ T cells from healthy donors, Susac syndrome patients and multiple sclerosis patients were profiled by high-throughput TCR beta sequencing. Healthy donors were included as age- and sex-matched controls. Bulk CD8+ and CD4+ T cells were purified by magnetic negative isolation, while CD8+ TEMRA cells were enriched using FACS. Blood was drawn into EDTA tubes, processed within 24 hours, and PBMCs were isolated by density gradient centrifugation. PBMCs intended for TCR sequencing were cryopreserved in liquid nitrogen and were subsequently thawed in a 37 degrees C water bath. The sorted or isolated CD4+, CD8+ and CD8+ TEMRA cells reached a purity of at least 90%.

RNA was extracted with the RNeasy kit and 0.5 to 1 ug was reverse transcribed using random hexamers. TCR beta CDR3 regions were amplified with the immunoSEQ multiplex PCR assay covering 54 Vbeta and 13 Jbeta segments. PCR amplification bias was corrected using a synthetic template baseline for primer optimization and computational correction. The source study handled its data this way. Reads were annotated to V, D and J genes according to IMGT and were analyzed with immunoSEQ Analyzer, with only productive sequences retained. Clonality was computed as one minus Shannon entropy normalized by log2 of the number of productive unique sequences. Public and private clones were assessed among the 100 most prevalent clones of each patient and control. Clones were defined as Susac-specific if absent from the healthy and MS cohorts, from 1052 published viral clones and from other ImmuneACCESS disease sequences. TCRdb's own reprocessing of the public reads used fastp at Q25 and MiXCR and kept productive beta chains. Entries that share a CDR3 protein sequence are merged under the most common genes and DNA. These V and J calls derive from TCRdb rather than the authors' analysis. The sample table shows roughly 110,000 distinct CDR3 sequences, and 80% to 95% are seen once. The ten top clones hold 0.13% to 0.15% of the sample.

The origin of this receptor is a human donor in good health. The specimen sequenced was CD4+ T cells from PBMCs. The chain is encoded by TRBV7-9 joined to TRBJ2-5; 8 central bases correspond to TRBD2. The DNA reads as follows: TGTGCCAGCAGTCCATTGGAGCGGGGGAACCAAGAGACCCAGTACTTC. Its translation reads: CASSPLERGNQETQYF.